This T cell receptor beta chain was sequenced in a study of cytomegalovirus exposure and HLA in healthy donors. At the level of the study: The 90 to 150 validation repertoires used a platform that matched the one used for the roughly 650 first-cohort repertoires, as a later analysis reported. Broader study findings: It was reported that the classifier diagnosed cytomegalovirus status with high specificity and sensitivity in both the original and validation cohorts. Approximately 160 TCR beta chains were listed as cytomegalovirus-associated.

V shed 6 bases and J shed 3 bases, with 17 bases lying between them. CDR3 length: 15 amino acids. Germline loops: CDR1 MNHEY, CDR2 SMNVEV (reference sequence). Method: immunoSEQ multiplex PCR; TCRdb's copy keeps in-frame clones and lacks some. The table shows about 58,000 clones, with roughly 90% occurring only once. The table lists this clone with a count of one. Its antigen is unidentified. This TCR derives from a man younger than 35 in good health and CMV-seronegative. Sequencing was carried out using PBMCs. The rearrangement links TRBV27 to TRBJ1-1; no firm D call. The CDR3 sequence is CASRQPAGVDTEAFF. Written as DNA, the CDR3 is TGTGCCAGCAGACAACCCGCCGGGGTGGACACTGAAGCTTTCTTT.